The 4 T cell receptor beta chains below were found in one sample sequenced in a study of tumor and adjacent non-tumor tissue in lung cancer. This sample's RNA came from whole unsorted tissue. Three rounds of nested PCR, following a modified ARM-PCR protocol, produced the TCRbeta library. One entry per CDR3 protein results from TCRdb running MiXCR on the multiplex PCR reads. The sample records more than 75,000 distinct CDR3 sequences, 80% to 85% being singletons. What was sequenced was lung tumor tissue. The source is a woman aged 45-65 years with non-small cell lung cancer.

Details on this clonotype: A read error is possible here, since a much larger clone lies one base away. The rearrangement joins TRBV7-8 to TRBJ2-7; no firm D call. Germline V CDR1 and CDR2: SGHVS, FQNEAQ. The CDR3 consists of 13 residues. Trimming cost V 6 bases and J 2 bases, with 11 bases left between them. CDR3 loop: CASRTSTPYEQYF. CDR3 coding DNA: TGTGCCAGCAGGACCAGCACCCCCTACGAGCAGTACTTC.

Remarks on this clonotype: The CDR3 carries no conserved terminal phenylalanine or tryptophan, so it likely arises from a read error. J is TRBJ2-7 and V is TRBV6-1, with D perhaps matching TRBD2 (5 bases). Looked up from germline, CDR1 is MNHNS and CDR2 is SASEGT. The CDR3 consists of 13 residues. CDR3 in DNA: TGTGCCAGGAGTGAGGGCAGAAACTACGAGCAGTACTCC. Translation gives CARSEGRNYEQYS.

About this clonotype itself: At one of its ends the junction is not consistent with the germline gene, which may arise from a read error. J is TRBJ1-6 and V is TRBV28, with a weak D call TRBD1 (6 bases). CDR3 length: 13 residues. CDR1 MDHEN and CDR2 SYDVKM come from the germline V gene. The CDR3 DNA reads TGTGTCAGCAGTCTCTCAGGGGTTTCACCACTCCACTTT. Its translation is CVSSLSGVSPLHF.

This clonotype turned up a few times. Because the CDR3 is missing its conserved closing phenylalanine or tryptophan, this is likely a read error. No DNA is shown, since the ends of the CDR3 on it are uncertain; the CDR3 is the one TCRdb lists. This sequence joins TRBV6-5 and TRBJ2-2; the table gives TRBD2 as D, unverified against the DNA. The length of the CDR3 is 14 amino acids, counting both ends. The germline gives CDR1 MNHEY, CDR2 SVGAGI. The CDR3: CASSWDFNTGELFY.